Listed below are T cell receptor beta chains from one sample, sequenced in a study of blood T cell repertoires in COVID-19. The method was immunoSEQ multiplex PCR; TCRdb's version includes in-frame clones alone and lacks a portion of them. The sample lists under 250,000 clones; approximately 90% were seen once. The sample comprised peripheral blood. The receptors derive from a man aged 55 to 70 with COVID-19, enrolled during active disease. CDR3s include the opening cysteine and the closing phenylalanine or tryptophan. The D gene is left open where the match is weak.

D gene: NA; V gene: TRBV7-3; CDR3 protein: CASSSPGGYGYTF
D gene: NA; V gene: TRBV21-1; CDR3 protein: CASSKGLAGEEVETQYF
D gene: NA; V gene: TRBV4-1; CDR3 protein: CASSQSPRGEQYF
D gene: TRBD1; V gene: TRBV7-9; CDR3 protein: CASSFSPGTGDTQYF
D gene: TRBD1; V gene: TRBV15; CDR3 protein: CATSVLRDRVENIQYF
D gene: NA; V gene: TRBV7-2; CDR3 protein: CASSLDRENEKLFF
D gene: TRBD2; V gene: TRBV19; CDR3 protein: CASSTPAGFGQFF
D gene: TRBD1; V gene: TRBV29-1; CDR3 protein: CSAAPRTGGCNQPQHF
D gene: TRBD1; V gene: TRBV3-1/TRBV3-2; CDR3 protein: CASSQTARDREANSGNTIYF
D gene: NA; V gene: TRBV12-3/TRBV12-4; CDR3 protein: CASSLTGEAFF
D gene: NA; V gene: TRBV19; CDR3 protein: CASTPSFTGANVLTF
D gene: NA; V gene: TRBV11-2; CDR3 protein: CASSLSAGRLTETFF
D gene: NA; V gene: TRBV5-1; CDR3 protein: CASSSDGGWTGELFF
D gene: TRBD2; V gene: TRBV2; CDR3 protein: CASSFLAGQRTSGGLNTQYF
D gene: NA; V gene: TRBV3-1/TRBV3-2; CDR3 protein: CASRREGMNTEAFF
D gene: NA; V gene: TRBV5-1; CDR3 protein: CASSQDNSPLHF
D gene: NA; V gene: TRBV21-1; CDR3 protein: CASSTGPGIKTQYF
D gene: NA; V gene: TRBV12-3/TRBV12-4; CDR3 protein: CASSRSNQPQHF
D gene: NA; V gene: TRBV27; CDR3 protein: CASSAQLNQPQHF
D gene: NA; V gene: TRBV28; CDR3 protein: CASSFTRGMAGELFF
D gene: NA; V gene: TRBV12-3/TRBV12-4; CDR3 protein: CASSPTVNTEAFF
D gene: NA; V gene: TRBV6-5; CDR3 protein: CASTQVSGNTIYF
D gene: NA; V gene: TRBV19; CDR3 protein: CATGLGKGPGELFF
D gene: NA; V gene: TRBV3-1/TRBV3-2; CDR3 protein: CASSQDVFNSYEQYF
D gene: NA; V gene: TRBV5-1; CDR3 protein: CASSLNRDTDTQYF
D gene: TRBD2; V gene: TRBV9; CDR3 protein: CASSVGTSGGRYNEQFF
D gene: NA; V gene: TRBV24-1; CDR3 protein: CATGDSYQETQYF
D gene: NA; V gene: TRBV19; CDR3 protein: CASSPLTGYSSYNEQFF
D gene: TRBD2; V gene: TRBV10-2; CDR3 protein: CASSGGTSGAYNEQFF
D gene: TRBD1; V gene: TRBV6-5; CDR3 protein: CASRTGVRYEQYF
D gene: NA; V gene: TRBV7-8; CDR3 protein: CASSLGLEYEQYF
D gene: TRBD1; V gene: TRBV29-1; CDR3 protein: CSANRGRATEAFF
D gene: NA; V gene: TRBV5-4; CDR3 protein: CASSLGRVPYEQYF